The 25 T cell receptor beta chains presented below share a single source sample, sequenced in a study of cytomegalovirus exposure and HLA in healthy donors. Some clones are missing from TCRdb's copy, which holds only in-frame ones; the method was immunoSEQ multiplex PCR. The sample shows about 110,000 clones, approximately 85% of them seen only once. The sample comprised PBMCs. All receptors come from a young woman in good health and CMV-seronegative.

The rearrangement uses TRBV5-1 and TRBJ1-1; TRBD1 is a possible D gene (6 bases). The length of the CDR3 is 16 residues. CDR1 and CDR2 (germline): SGHRS, YFSETQ. Trimming pared 2 bases from V and 4 bases from J, leaving 18 bases between. The CDR3, as DNA: TGCGCCAGCAGCTTAACAACAGGGTTAATGAGCACTGAAGCTTTCTTT. Encoded protein: CASSLTTGLMSTEAFF.

The rearrangement uses TRBV29-1 and TRBJ2-2; TRBD2 aligns across 10 bases. CDR3 length: 13 amino acids. V lost 6 bases, J lost 7 bases, and 5 bases stayed unmatched. The germline V gene has CDR1 SQVTM and CDR2 ANQGSEA. CDR3 sequence (DNA): TGCAGCGTCCAGCGGGGGGGTGACGGGGAGCTGTTTTTT. It is translated as CSVQRGGDGELFF.

The J gene is TRBJ1-1, the V gene TRBV5-1, with 7 bases matching TRBD1. Losses at the gene ends were 0 bases for V and 1 base for J; bases not matched to a gene: 3. This CDR3 is 15 amino acids long. Germline lookup yields CDR1 SGHRS and CDR2 YFSETQ. The CDR3 loop is CASSLGQGGNTEAFF. The DNA of the CDR3 is TGCGCCAGCAGCTTGGGACAGGGAGGGAACACTGAAGCTTTCTTT.

The rearrangement links TRBV4-2 to TRBJ2-2; 8 positions agree with TRBD1. Trimming took 0 bases from V and 1 from J; bases not matched to a gene: 7. The V gene's germline CDR1 is LGHNA and CDR2 YNFKEQ. This CDR3 has 18 amino acids. The CDR3 nucleotides are TGTGCCAGCAGCCAAGATGCCACAGGACAGGGGAACACCGGGGAGCTGTTTTTT. It codes for CASSQDATGQGNTGELFF.

This clone was seen a single time. The V gene is TRBV6-1, the J gene TRBJ2-3; a possible D gene is TRBD2 (5 bases). Between the trimmed V and J ends, which lost 3 bases and 8 bases, there was a span of 6 bases. Germline V lookup: CDR1 MNHNS, CDR2 SASEGT. The CDR3 length is 11 residues. The CDR3 is CASSESGTQYF. As DNA, the CDR3 is TGTGCCAGCAGTGAGAGCGGTACGCAGTATTTT.

Written as DNA, the CDR3 is TGCAGTGCTCGACGACAGGGAAAGGAGTTCTTC. Amino acids: CSARRQGKEFF. V gene TRBV20-1 combines with J gene TRBJ2-1, with 7 bases fitting TRBD1. V was pared by 5 bases and J by 14 bases, with 9 bases of the junction left unmatched. This CDR3 has 11 residues. CDR1 and CDR2 from the germline V gene are DFQATT and SNEGSKA (reference sequence).

The V call is TRBV9, the J call TRBJ2-3; TRBD2 matches 7 bases. Germline V gives CDR1 SGDLS, CDR2 YYNGEE. The CDR3 spans 15 residues. The V and J ends lost 2 bases and 3 bases, in that order; junction bases with no gene match: 6. CDR3 bases: TGTGCCAGCAGCGTTTATGGGGGGGGGACAGATACGCAGTATTTT. The encoded protein is CASSVYGGGTDTQYF.

The chain uses TRBV30 and TRBJ2-1; 7 positions agree with TRBD2. CDR1 is GTSNPN and CDR2 is SVGIG in the germline V gene (reference sequence). The CDR3 is 12 residues long. CDR3 sequence reads: CARGGGYNEQFF. The CDR3, as DNA: TGTGCTAGGGGCGGGGGATACAATGAGCAGTTCTTC. Full variable domain (missing parts from reference TRBV30 and TRBJ2-1): SQTIHQWPATLVQPVGSPLSLECTVEGTSNPNLYWYRQAAGRGLQLLFYSVGIGQISSEVPQNLSASRPQDRQFILSSKKLLLSDSGFYLCARGGGYNEQFFGPGTRLTVL.

V and J are TRBV30 and TRBJ1-5; D gene ambiguous. The CDR3 is 16 amino acids. The V and J ends lost 4 bases and 0 bases respectively, with 16 bases between them. Germline values: CDR1 GTSNPN, CDR2 SVGIG (reference sequence). CDR3 in amino acids: CAWTTKEYTSNQPQHF. The CDR3 bases are TGTGCCTGGACGACGAAGGAGTACACTAGCAATCAGCCCCAGCATTTT.

This rearrangement joins TRBV4-1 to TRBJ2-3; 8 bases align to TRBD2. The CDR3 is 14 residues long. V was pared by 4 bases and J by 2 bases, with 2 bases of the junction left unmatched. Germline CDR1 MGHRA, CDR2 YSYEKL. The CDR3 DNA is TGCGCCAGCAGCCCAGCGGGGGACACAGATACGCAGTATTTT. Its protein is CASSPAGDTDTQYF.

J is TRBJ2-4 and V is TRBV2, with D possibly being TRBD2 (5 bases). Germline V gene data show CDR1 as SNHLY and CDR2 as FYNNEI. This CDR3 contains 15 residues. Trimming left V 1 base short and J 0 bases short, with 7 bases between. CDR3 in amino acids: CASSEGGIAKNIQYF. CDR3 nucleotides: TGTGCCAGCAGTGAAGGAGGGATAGCCAAAAACATTCAGTACTTC.

The table lists this clone with a count of one. The chain uses TRBV6-6 and TRBJ2-7, with 9 bases lining up with TRBD2. J was trimmed by 0 bases and V by 0 bases; bases with no gene match: 0. This CDR3 contains 15 residues. CDR1 MNHNY and CDR2 SVGAGI come from the germline V gene (reference sequence). The CDR3 DNA reads as TGTGCCAGCAGTTACTCGACTAGCGGCTCCTACGAGCAGTACTTC. Encoded protein: CASSYSTSGSYEQYF.

The chain couples TRBV11-2 to TRBJ2-7, with TRBD2 as a possible D gene (5 bases). Per germline, CDR1 SGHAT and CDR2 FQNNGV. This CDR3 comprises 13 residues. Trimming stripped 5 bases from V and 3 bases from J, with 11 bases between. The CDR3 sequence: CASSTAASYEQYF. CDR3 coding DNA: TGTGCCAGCAGCACAGCGGCCAGCTACGAGCAGTACTTC.

The chain recombines TRBV4-1 with TRBJ2-7; 7 bases are a match to TRBD2. The CDR3 has 17 amino acids. J lost 2 bases, V lost 4 bases, and 14 bases had no gene match. The germline V gene encodes CDR1 MGHRA and CDR2 YSYEKL. In nucleotides, the CDR3 is TGCGCCAGCAGCCCCGCGGGGGTCAGCAGGGTTGCCTACGAGCAGTACTTC. Encoded protein: CASSPAGVSRVAYEQYF.

The chain couples TRBV2 to TRBJ1-4, with 9 bases aligning to TRBD1. V lost 7 bases to trimming and J lost 0 bases; unmatched junction nucleotides: 12. There are 18 residues in the CDR3. Germline-derived CDR1 and CDR2 are SNHLY and FYNNEI. CDR3 in amino acids: CASTDHRGLAATNEKLFF. CDR3 DNA: TGTGCCAGCACCGACCACAGGGGGCTAGCTGCAACTAATGAAAAACTGTTTTTT.

J is TRBJ2-2 and V is TRBV12-5; 7 bases align to TRBD1. The junction had 9 bases not matched to a gene; V was cut back by 6 bases and J by 5 bases. The CDR3 is made up of 15 amino acids. Germline V gene sequence: CDR1 LGHNT, CDR2 FRNRAP. The CDR3: CASGSQGPTTGELFF. CDR3 nucleotide sequence: TGTGCTAGTGGCTCACAGGGGCCGACTACCGGGGAGCTGTTTTTT. Together with reference TRBV12-5 and TRBJ2-2, the CDR3 gives the full variable domain: DARVTQTPRHKVTEMGQEVTMRCQPILGHNTVFWYRQTMMQGLELLAYFRNRAPLDDSGMPKDRFSAEMPDATLATLKIQPSEPRDSAVYFCASGSQGPTTGELFFGEGSRLTVL.

The rearrangement links TRBV14 to TRBJ2-7; unclear D gene. CDR1 and CDR2 from the germline V gene are SGHDN and FVKESK. The V gene lost 5 bases and the J gene lost 4 bases, with 24 bases spanning the gap. The CDR3 sequence is 17 residues long. The CDR3 DNA is TGTGCCAGCAGCAAAGGAAGCCCTTCGGGTTTATGGTACGAGCAGTACTTC. Its translation is CASSKGSPSGLWYEQYF.

This clone was picked up a small number of times. This chain uses TRBV29-1 with TRBJ1-1, with D perhaps TRBD1 (5 bases). Germline CDR1 is SQVTM and CDR2 is ANQGSEA. CDR3 size: 13 residues. The germline V and J ends were trimmed by 5 bases and 3 bases, with 13 bases remaining between them. This CDR3 reads CSVISGLDTEAFF. In DNA, the CDR3 is TGCAGCGTTATTTCAGGGTTAGACACTGAAGCTTTCTTT.

This rearrangement joins TRBV4-1 to TRBJ1-6; tentatively, D is TRBD1 (6 bases). The V gene's germline CDR1 is MGHRA and CDR2 YSYEKL. Trimming shortened V by 4 bases and J by 7 bases, and 20 bases separated the two germline ends. The CDR3 is made up of 17 amino acids. CDR3 bases: TGCGCCAGCAGCCTAAGCTACCGGACAGAACAAAATTCACCCCTCCACTTT. It codes for CASSLSYRTEQNSPLHF.

The V gene is TRBV9, the J gene TRBJ1-3; 10 bases align to TRBD1. The germline gives CDR1 SGDLS, CDR2 YYNGEE. The trim removed 4 bases at V and 4 bases at J, leaving 5 bases unmatched. This CDR3 comprises 15 residues. This CDR3 reads CASSQGTGVGNTIYF. Written as DNA, the CDR3 is TGTGCCAGCAGCCAGGGGACAGGGGTGGGAAACACCATATATTTT. Together with reference TRBV9 and TRBJ1-3, the CDR3 gives the full variable domain: DSGVTQTPKHLITATGQRVTLRCSPRSGDLSVYWYQQSLDQGLQFLIQYYNGEERAKGNILERFSAQQFPDLHSELNLSSLELGDSALYFCASSQGTGVGNTIYFGEGSWLTVV.

V and J are TRBV19 and TRBJ2-7, with TRBD1 identical over 10 bases. This CDR3 has 14 residues. In germline, CDR1 is LNHDA, CDR2 SQIVND (reference sequence). V lost 3 bases, J lost 3 bases, and 2 bases stayed unmatched. DNA for the CDR3: TGTGCCAGTAGTATCCGGACAGGGGGCTACGAGCAGTACTTC. Amino acid sequence: CASSIRTGGYEQYF.

The chain employs TRBV5-6 and TRBJ2-3; 11 bases agree with TRBD1. Trimming removed 3 bases from V and 3 bases from J; junction bases left unmatched: 3. The CDR3 is 15 residues long. CDR1 and CDR2 (germline): SGHDT, YYEEEE. The CDR3: CASSSGTGGTDTQYF. The CDR3 DNA reads as TGTGCCAGCAGCTCCGGGACAGGGGGAACAGATACGCAGTATTTT.

J is TRBJ1-6 and V is TRBV19, with 8 bases matching TRBD1. The CDR3 consists of 15 residues. Germline V gene data show CDR1 as LNHDA and CDR2 as SQIVND (reference sequence). V trimming: 4 bases; J trimming: 5 bases; junction bases outside the gene matches: 4. CDR3 DNA sequence: TGTGCCAGTAGTACACAGGGGGTCGATAATTCACCCCTCCACTTT. Protein product: CASSTQGVDNSPLHF.

The chain uses TRBV7-9 and TRBJ2-3; the match to TRBD1 covers 7 bases. Per germline, CDR1 SEHNR and CDR2 FQNEAQ (reference sequence). This CDR3 spans 15 amino acids. V lost 7 bases to trimming and J lost 2 bases; unmatched junction nucleotides: 9. The CDR3 protein is CASTFSGTDTDTQYF. CDR3 nucleotides: TGTGCCAGCACCTTCTCCGGGACAGACACAGATACGCAGTATTTT.

The CDR3, as DNA: TGTGCCAGCAGCTTAGCGGGACAGGCTCTCGAGCAGTACTTC. Its translation: CASSLAGQALEQYF. This chain links TRBV7-9 with TRBJ2-7; TRBD1 agrees at 8 bases. CDR3 size: 14 residues. Per germline, CDR1 SEHNR and CDR2 FQNEAQ (reference sequence). Losses at the gene ends were 0 bases for V and 6 bases for J; bases not matched to a gene: 4.